The 7 T cell receptor beta chains below all came from one sample that was sequenced in a study of shared clonotypes between healthy human individuals. Sequencing used immunoSEQ multiplex PCR; TCRdb keeps in-frame clones, though not all of them. This sample carries about 960,000 clones, over 75% of them seen once, and the ten largest clones take approximately 1.5%. The sequenced sample was memory CD4+ T cells sorted from blood. Stated subset: CD45RA-negative fraction. The receptor set was obtained from a man younger than 35 in good health.

The rearrangement joins TRBV7-9 to TRBJ2-5; 10 positions match TRBD2. CDR3 length: 17 residues. The J segment lost 5 bases and the V segment lost 1 base, leaving 10 bases of the junction unmatched. The germline V gene has CDR1 SEHNR and CDR2 FQNEAQ (reference sequence). This chain's CDR3 is CASSLGLAGVLGETQYF. CDR3 bases: TGTGCCAGCAGCTTAGGGCTAGCGGGGGTCTTGGGTGAGACCCAGTACTTC.

This chain connects TRBV6-6 to TRBJ1-5; tentatively, D is TRBD1 (6 bases). V lost 7 bases and J lost 0, with 16 bases in between. The CDR3 consists of 16 residues. Germline V gives CDR1 MNHNY, CDR2 SVGAGI (reference sequence). The CDR3 bases are TGTGCCAGCATTACCGGGGGCCGTTCTAGCAATCAGCCCCAGCATTTT. It codes for CASITGGRSSNQPQHF.

This clone was counted a few times. The chain employs TRBV2 and TRBJ1-4; D unresolved. This CDR3 spans 13 amino acids. V lost 7 bases to trimming and J lost 7 bases, with 13 bases between them. Germline values: CDR1 SNHLY, CDR2 FYNNEI. The CDR3 bases are TGTGCCAGCACCTGGACGGTTCCTGAAAAACTGTTTTTT. It translates to CASTWTVPEKLFF.

The rearrangement uses TRBV19 and TRBJ2-6, with D perhaps matching TRBD2 (6 bases). Germline V gene data show CDR1 as LNHDA and CDR2 as SQIVND (reference sequence). The CDR3 loop spans 18 amino acids. V was pared by 7 bases and J by 2 bases, with 21 bases between. The CDR3 DNA reads as TGTGCCAGTACCCCGGAAGCAGGGAGGAGGCCTGGGGCCAACGTCCTGACTTTC. Its protein is CASTPEAGRRPGANVLTF.

The rearrangement joins TRBV11-1 to TRBJ2-7; D gene ambiguous. This CDR3 contains 14 residues. Germline CDR1 is SGHAT and CDR2 is FQDESV (reference sequence). The V end was cut by 5 bases, the J end by 6 bases, with 17 bases between. The CDR3 DNA sequence: TGTGCCAGCAGCACTCACTTATCACCCTCCGAGCAGTACTTC. Translated: CASSTHLSPSEQYF.

Turning to this clone: Other DNA sequences of this sample code for an identical CDR3. The rearrangement uses TRBV2 and TRBJ2-2; 9 bases fit TRBD1. The CDR3 spans 14 residues. Germline trimming cut 5 bases from V and 3 bases from J; bases unmatched to any gene: 1. Germline V gene sequence: CDR1 SNHLY, CDR2 FYNNEI. In nucleotides, the CDR3 is TGTGCCAGCAGTTACAGGGGGCACACCGGGGAGCTGTTTTTT. Protein product: CASSYRGHTGELFF.

This clone was found once. The chain uses TRBV7-2 and TRBJ2-7; 10 bases line up with TRBD2. The germline CDR1 and CDR2 sequences are SGHTA and FQGNSA. This CDR3 contains 15 residues. V gave up 5 bases and J gave up 0 bases; unmatched junction bases: 4. The CDR3 spells CASSRTSGASYEQYF. CDR3 nucleotide sequence: TGTGCCAGCAGCCGCACTAGCGGGGCCTCCTACGAGCAGTACTTC.